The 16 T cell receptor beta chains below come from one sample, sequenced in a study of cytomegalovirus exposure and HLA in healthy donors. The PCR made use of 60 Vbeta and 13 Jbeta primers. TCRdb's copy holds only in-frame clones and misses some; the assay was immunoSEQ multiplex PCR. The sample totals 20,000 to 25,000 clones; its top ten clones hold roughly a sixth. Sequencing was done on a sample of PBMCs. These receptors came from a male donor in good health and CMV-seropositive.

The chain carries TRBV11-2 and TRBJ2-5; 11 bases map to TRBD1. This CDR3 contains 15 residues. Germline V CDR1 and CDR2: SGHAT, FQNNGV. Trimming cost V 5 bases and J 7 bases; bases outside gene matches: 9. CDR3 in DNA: TGTGCCAGCAGCGCACGGACAGGGGGCTGGGTGACCCAGTACTTC. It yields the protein CASSARTGGWVTQYF.

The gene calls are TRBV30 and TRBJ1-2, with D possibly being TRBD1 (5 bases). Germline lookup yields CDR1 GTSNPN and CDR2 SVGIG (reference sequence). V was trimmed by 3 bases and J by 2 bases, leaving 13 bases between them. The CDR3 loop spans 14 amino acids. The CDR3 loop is CAWREQTGNYGYTF. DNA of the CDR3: TGTGCCTGGAGAGAGCAAACAGGAAACTATGGCTACACCTTC.

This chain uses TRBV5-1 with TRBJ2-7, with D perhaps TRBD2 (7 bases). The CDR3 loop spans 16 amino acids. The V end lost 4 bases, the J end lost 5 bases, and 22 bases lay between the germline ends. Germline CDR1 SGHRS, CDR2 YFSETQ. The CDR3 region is CASSPGKGGSGDEQYF. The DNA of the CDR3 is TGCGCCAGCAGCCCGGGAAAGGGGGGGTCAGGGGACGAGCAGTACTTC.

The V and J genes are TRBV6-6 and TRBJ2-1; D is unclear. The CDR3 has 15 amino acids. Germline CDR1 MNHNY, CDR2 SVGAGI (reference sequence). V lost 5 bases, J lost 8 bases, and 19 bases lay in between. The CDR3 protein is CASSPDIGLMDEQFF. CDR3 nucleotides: TGTGCCAGCAGTCCAGACATTGGCCTCATGGATGAGCAGTTCTTC.

This CDR3 reads CASSFQQADNSPLHF. In DNA, the CDR3 is TGTGCCAGCAGCTTCCAACAGGCGGATAATTCACCCCTCCACTTT. The chain carries TRBV7-9 and TRBJ1-6, with D maybe TRBD1 (5 bases). V lost 3 bases, J lost 5 bases, and 11 bases lay in between. Germline-derived CDR1 and CDR2 are SEHNR and FQNEAQ (reference sequence). CDR3 size: 15 residues.

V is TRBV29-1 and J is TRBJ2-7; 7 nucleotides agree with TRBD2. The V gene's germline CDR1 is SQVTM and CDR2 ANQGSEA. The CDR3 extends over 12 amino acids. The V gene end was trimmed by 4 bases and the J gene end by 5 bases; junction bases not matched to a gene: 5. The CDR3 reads CSVGEGRDEQYF. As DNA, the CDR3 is TGCAGCGTTGGGGAGGGGCGGGACGAGCAGTACTTC.

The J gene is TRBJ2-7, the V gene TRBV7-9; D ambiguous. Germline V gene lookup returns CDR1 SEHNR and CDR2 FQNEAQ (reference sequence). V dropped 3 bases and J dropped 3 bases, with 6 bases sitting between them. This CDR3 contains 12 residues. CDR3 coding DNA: TGTGCCAGCAGCTTCGAGAGCTACGAGCAGTACTTC. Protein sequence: CASSFESYEQYF.

This CDR3 is CASRAGTRETQYF. In DNA form, the CDR3 reads TGTGCCAGCAGAGCCGGGACTAGAGAGACCCAGTACTTC. This sequence joins TRBV6-5 and TRBJ2-5, with 8 bases that match TRBD2. Germline values: CDR1 MNHEY, CDR2 SVGAGI. This CDR3 contains 13 residues. After removal of 6 bases from V and 4 bases from J, the junction contained 4 bases not matched to a gene.

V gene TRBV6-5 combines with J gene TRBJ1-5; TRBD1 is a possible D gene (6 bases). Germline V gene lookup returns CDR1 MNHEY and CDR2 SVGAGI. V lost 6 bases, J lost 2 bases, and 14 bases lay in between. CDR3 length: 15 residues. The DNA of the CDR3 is TGTGCCAGCAGCGCAACAGGGACCGGCAATCAGCCCCAGCATTTT. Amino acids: CASSATGTGNQPQHF.

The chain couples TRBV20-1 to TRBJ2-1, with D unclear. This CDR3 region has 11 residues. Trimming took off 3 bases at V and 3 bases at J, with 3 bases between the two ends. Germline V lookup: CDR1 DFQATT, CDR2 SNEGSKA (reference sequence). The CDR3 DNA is TGCAGTGCTAGCGTCTACAATGAGCAGTTCTTC. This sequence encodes CSASVYNEQFF.

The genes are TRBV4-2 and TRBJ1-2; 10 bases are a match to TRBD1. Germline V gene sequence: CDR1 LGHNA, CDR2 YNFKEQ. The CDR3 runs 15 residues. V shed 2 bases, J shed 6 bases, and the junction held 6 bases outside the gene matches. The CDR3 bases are TGTGCCAGCAGCCAAAGCCGGACAGGGGGAGATGGCTACACCTTC. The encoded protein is CASSQSRTGGDGYTF.

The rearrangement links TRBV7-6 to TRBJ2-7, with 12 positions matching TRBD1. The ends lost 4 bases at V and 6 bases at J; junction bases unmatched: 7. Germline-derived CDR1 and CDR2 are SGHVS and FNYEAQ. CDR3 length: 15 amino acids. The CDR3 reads CASSSTGTGGAEQYF. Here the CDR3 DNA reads TGTGCCAGCAGCTCGACCGGGACAGGGGGCGCCGAGCAGTACTTC.

Here the CDR3 DNA reads TGTGCCAGCTTTTTACGTTCAGGCCCACCGATATACTTC. Its protein product is CASFLRSGPPIYF. The gene calls are TRBV18 and TRBJ2-7; D uncertain. V lost 7 bases to trimming and J lost 13 bases, with 23 bases between them. This CDR3 region has 13 residues. The germline gives CDR1 KGHSH, CDR2 LQKENI.

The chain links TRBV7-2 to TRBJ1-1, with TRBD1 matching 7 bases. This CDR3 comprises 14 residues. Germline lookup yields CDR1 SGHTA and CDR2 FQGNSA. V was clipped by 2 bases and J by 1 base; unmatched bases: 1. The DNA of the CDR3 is TGTGCCAGCAGCTTAAACAGGGGGAACACTGAAGCTTTCTTT. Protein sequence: CASSLNRGNTEAFF.

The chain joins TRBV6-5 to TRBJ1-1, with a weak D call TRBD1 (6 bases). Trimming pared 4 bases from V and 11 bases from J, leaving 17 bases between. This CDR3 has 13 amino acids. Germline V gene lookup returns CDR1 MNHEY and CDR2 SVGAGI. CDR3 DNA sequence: TGTGCCAGCAGTTGTTTCTCGTGTCAGGGGGCTTTCTTT. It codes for CASSCFSCQGAFF.

The CDR3 reads CASSLQTGGNQPQHF. The DNA for the CDR3 is TGTGCCAGCAGTTTGCAGACAGGGGGCAATCAGCCCCAGCATTTT. The chain recombines TRBV27 with TRBJ1-5; 8 positions match TRBD1. The CDR3 has 15 residues. Germline V gene sequence: CDR1 MNHEY, CDR2 SMNVEV (reference sequence). The V and J ends lost 3 bases and 2 bases, in that order; junction bases with no gene match: 3.